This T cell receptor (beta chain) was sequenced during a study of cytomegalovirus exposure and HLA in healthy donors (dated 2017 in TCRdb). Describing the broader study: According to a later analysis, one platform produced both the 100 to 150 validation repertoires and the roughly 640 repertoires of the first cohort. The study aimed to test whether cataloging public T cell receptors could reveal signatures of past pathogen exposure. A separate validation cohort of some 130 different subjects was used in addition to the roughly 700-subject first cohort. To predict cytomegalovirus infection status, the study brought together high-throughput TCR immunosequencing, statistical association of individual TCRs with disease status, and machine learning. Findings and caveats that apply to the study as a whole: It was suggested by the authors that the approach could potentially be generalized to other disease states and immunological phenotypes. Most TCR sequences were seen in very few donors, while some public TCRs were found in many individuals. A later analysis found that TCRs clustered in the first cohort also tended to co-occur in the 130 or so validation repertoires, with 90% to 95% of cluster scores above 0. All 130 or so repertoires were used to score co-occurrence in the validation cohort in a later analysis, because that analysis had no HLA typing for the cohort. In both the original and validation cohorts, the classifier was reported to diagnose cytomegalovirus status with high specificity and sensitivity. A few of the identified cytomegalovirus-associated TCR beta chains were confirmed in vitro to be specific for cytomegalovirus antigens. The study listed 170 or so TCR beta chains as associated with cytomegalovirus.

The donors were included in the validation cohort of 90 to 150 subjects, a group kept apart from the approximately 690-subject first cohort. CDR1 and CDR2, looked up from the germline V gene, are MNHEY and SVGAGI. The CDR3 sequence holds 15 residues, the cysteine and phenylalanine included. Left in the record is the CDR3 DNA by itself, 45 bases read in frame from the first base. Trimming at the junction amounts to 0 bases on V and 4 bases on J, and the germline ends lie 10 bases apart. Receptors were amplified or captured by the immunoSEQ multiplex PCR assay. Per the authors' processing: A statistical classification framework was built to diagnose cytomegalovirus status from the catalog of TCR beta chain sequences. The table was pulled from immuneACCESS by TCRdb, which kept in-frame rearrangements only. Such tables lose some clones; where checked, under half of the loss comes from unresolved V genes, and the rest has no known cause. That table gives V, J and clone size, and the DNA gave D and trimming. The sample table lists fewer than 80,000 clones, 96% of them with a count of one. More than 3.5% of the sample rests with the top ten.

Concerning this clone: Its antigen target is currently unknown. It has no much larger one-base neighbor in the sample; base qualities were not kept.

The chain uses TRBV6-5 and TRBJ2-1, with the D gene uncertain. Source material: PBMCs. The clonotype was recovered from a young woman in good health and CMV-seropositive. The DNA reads TGTGCCAGCAGTTACTCAGAGACTTTATACAATGAGCAGTTCTTC. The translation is CASSYSETLYNEQFF.